This entry is about one TCR beta chain. The target antigen is unknown. The germline CDR1 and CDR2 sequences are LNHNV and YYDKDF (reference sequence). Trimming removed 5 bases from V and 5 bases from J, with 9 bases in between. The CDR3 loop spans 12 amino acids. The donors were members of the validation cohort comprising about 130 subjects, separate from the roughly 650-subject first cohort. Assay: immunoSEQ multiplex PCR; the TCRdb copy retains only in-frame clones and omits some. The data show some 340,000 clones, around 90% seen once. These data originate in a study of cytomegalovirus exposure and HLA in healthy donors. Notes on the study in general: In the 130 or so validation repertoires, approximately 94% of cluster scores exceeded 0, per a later analysis. Most TCR sequences showed up rarely, but some public TCRs showed up in many donors.

Sequenced material: PBMCs. The chain uses TRBV15 and TRBJ2-5; D gene uncertain. This sequence was found in a young woman in good health and CMV-seropositive. The chain's CDR3 is CATSAPRETQYF. As DNA, the CDR3 is TGTGCCACCAGCGCGCCCCGGGAGACCCAGTACTTC.